These 29 T cell receptor beta chains share one sample of origin, sequenced in a study of blood T cell repertoires in COVID-19. Profiled with immunoSEQ multiplex PCR; TCRdb holds only in-frame clones, not every one. The data contain about 300,000 clones, 65% to 90% of them singletons. The sequenced sample was peripheral blood. These receptors were collected from a human donor in a cohort sampled during active COVID-19.

This sequence joins TRBV4-2 and TRBJ2-1, with 10 bases lining up with TRBD2. Germline CDR1 reads LGHNA; CDR2 reads YNFKEQ. Germline trimming cut 1 base from V and 4 bases from J; bases unmatched to any gene: 10. The CDR3 extends over 18 amino acids. The CDR3 nucleotides read TGTGCCAGCAGCCAAGGGCAGCCTAGCGGGAGTCTTTACAATGAGCAGTTCTTC. As protein: CASSQGQPSGSLYNEQFF.

The count of this clone is one. CDR3 sequence: CASSKDRGAYEQYF. The CDR3 DNA reads as TGTGCCAGCAGCAAGGACAGGGGGGCCTACGAGCAGTACTTC. This sequence joins TRBV7-2 and TRBJ2-7; 10 positions match TRBD1. Germline CDR1 SGHTA, CDR2 FQGNSA. With 5 bases clipped from V and 2 bases from J, the junction kept 3 bases outside the gene matches. The CDR3 length is 14 residues.

The rearrangement links TRBV7-9 to TRBJ1-2; the D gene is possibly TRBD1 (5 bases). CDR1 is SEHNR, CDR2 FQNEAQ, per germline (reference sequence). This CDR3 has 15 residues. Trimming took off 1 base at V and 3 bases at J, with 12 bases between the two ends. CDR3 amino acids: CASSLGNPGDYGYTF. DNA for the CDR3: TGTGCCAGCAGCTTAGGGAACCCGGGGGACTATGGCTACACCTTC.

The V and J genes are TRBV6-6 and TRBJ1-1; D is unresolved. The CDR3 has 14 amino acids. V dropped 8 bases and J dropped 1 base, with 14 bases sitting between them. Per germline, CDR1 MNHNY and CDR2 SVGAGI (reference sequence). CDR3 sequence reads: CASSSQAGNTEAFF. Written as DNA, the CDR3 is TGTGCCAGCTCCTCTCAGGCGGGGAACACTGAAGCTTTCTTT.

The count of this clone is one. This chain links TRBV19 with TRBJ1-1, with 10 bases aligning to TRBD1. The germline gives CDR1 LNHDA, CDR2 SQIVND (reference sequence). This CDR3 comprises 16 residues. J gave up 3 bases and V 5 bases, and 9 bases lay outside the gene matches. DNA of the CDR3: TGTGCCAGTAGTCCCGCTGGACAGGGGGGATACACTGAAGCTTTCTTT. Translated, it gives CASSPAGQGGYTEAFF.

As to this clone: In the same sample, other DNA sequences code for this CDR3. V usage is TRBV6-5 and J usage is TRBJ1-2, with D tentatively TRBD1 (6 bases). This CDR3 has 15 residues. Per germline, CDR1 MNHEY and CDR2 SVGAGI. V dropped 0 bases and J dropped 4 bases, with 12 bases sitting between them. The CDR3 region has the DNA TGTGCCAGCAGTTACTCATCCAGGGGTGGCTATGGCTACACCTTC. Residues: CASSYSSRGGYGYTF.

The chain uses TRBV7-2 and TRBJ1-2, with 7 bases lining up with TRBD1. The CDR3 extends over 13 amino acids. With 3 bases clipped from V and 8 bases from J, the junction kept 6 bases outside the gene matches. The V gene's germline CDR1 is SGHTA and CDR2 FQGNSA. The CDR3 reads CASSFQGGGGYTF. CDR3 coding DNA: TGTGCCAGCAGCTTCCAGGGGGGAGGAGGCTACACCTTC.

The chain links TRBV21-1 to TRBJ2-5; the table's D gene call, TRBD2, was not cross checked with the DNA. TRBV21-1 is designated a pseudogene. CDR3 length: 18 residues. The CDR3 coding sequence is TGTGCCAGCAGCAACGTTCTAGCGGGAGGGCCGAGTGAAGAGACCCAGTACTTC. Protein sequence: CASSNVLAGGPSEETQYF.

This clone has a single count. The chain is built from TRBV5-1 and TRBJ2-7, with 14 nucleotides matching TRBD2. Germline V gene sequence: CDR1 SGHRS, CDR2 YFSETQ. This CDR3 contains 15 residues. V was pared by 5 bases and J by 7 bases, with 8 bases of the junction left unmatched. As DNA, the CDR3 is TGCGCCAGCAGTCTTGGGACTAGCGGGAGTGGGGAGCAGTACTTC. The encoded protein is CASSLGTSGSGEQYF.

This chain connects TRBV5-5 to TRBJ1-3; 7 bases agree with TRBD1. With V trimmed by 3 bases and J by 4 bases, 4 bases remained unmatched. The CDR3 covers 14 residues. CDR1 SGHKS and CDR2 YYEKEE come from the germline V gene (reference sequence). The CDR3 region is CASSSRTGGNTIYF. Written as DNA, the CDR3 is TGTGCCAGCAGCTCCCGGACAGGAGGAAACACCATATATTTT.

The rearrangement links TRBV9 to TRBJ2-5; a weak D match, TRBD1 (6 bases). The CDR3 loop spans 14 amino acids. Germline assignment: CDR1 SGDLS and CDR2 YYNGEE. Trimming left V 4 bases short and J 2 bases short, with 12 bases between. CDR3 loop: CASSLFGQQETQYF. The CDR3 DNA is TGTGCCAGCAGCCTCTTCGGACAGCAAGAGACCCAGTACTTC.

The rearrangement uses TRBV19 and TRBJ2-1; TRBD1 is a possible D gene (6 bases). Trimming stripped 2 bases from V and 2 bases from J, with 10 bases between. CDR1 is LNHDA and CDR2 is SQIVND in the germline V gene (reference sequence). This CDR3 has 15 amino acids. This CDR3 is CASSITAGAYNEQFF. The DNA of the CDR3 is TGTGCCAGTAGTATAACGGCAGGGGCCTACAATGAGCAGTTCTTC.

The J gene is TRBJ2-7, the V gene TRBV27; 9 bases line up with TRBD2. From germline, CDR1 is MNHEY and CDR2 SMNVEV (reference sequence). The CDR3 contains 15 residues. Germline trimming cut 7 bases from V and 5 bases from J; bases unmatched to any gene: 12. The chain's CDR3 is CASTALSGRFHEQYF. DNA for the CDR3: TGTGCCAGCACCGCCCTTAGCGGGAGATTTCACGAGCAGTACTTC.

V is TRBV7-2 and J is TRBJ2-3, with a possible D match to TRBD2 (5 bases). The CDR3 totals 13 residues. Trimming removed 1 base from V and 6 bases from J, with 8 bases in between. Germline V gene lookup returns CDR1 SGHTA and CDR2 FQGNSA. The DNA of the CDR3 is TGTGCCAGCAGCTTAGGGGAGAAGGATACGCAGTATTTT. Its protein product is CASSLGEKDTQYF.

This clone was seen a single time. This chain joins TRBV28 and TRBJ1-2; 7 positions match TRBD1. The V segment lost 6 bases and the J segment 6 bases; nucleotides outside the gene matches: 13. This CDR3 contains 15 residues. Germline lookup yields CDR1 MDHEN and CDR2 SYDVKM. The CDR3 protein is CASRQNRGIGNGYTF. CDR3 bases: TGTGCCAGCAGACAAAACAGGGGAATCGGTAATGGCTACACCTTC.

The rearrangement uses TRBV29-1 and TRBJ2-1; 8 bases match TRBD1. Trimming removed 5 bases from V and 4 bases from J; junction bases left unmatched: 7. CDR3 length equals 14 residues. The germline V gene has CDR1 SQVTM and CDR2 ANQGSEA. The CDR3, as DNA: TGCAGCGTTACCCCAGGGGGCGCGTACAATGAGCAGTTCTTC. It translates to CSVTPGGAYNEQFF.

The chain employs TRBV6-2 or TRBV6-3 and TRBJ2-3, with TRBD2 matching over 8 bases. V gave up 2 bases and J gave up 6 bases; unmatched junction bases: 13. The CDR3 is made up of 17 amino acids. Per the germline V gene, CDR1 is MNHEY and CDR2 is SVGEGT. Here the CDR3 reads CASSYDERGMAEDTQYF. Written as DNA, the CDR3 is TGTGCCAGCAGTTACGACGAGCGGGGGATGGCAGAGGATACGCAGTATTTT.

This chain uses TRBV5-1 with TRBJ2-2; 9 bases are shared with TRBD2. CDR3 length equals 16 residues. V was clipped by 2 bases and J by 2 bases; unmatched bases: 4. Germline CDR1 reads SGHRS; CDR2 reads YFSETQ. CDR3 nucleotide sequence: TGCGCCAGCAGCTTACGACTAGCGGATAACACCGGGGAGCTGTTTTTT. Translation gives CASSLRLADNTGELFF.

A few counts support this clone. V is TRBV12-5 and J is TRBJ2-5; 13 bases are a match to TRBD2. Germline V gene sequence: CDR1 LGHNT, CDR2 FRNRAP. Trimming cost V 0 bases and J 5 bases; bases outside gene matches: 12. This CDR3 has 19 residues. For the CDR3, the DNA is TGTGCTAGTGGTTTGGTACTTGGACTAGCGGGAGTGGGAGAGGAGACCCAGTACTTC. Protein product: CASGLVLGLAGVGEETQYF.

The CDR3 sequence: CASSTTGLPKNIQYF. CDR3 nucleotide sequence: TGTGCCAGCAGCACTACGGGACTACCTAAAAACATTCAGTACTTC. This chain connects TRBV2 to TRBJ2-4; 7 bases line up with TRBD2. The junction had 9 bases not matched to a gene; V was cut back by 6 bases and J by 4 bases. Germline CDR1 is SNHLY and CDR2 is FYNNEI. The CDR3 length is 15 residues.

V gene TRBV13 combines with J gene TRBJ2-5; D is uncertain. V gave up 1 base and J gave up 7 bases, with 13 bases separating them. This CDR3 has 14 residues. The germline gives CDR1 PRHDT, CDR2 FYEKMQ (reference sequence). CDR3 residues: CASSLDTGVGTQYF. As DNA, the CDR3 is TGTGCCAGCAGCTTAGATACGGGTGTCGGGACCCAGTACTTC.

In its sample, this clone was seen a few times. The rearrangement links TRBV28 to TRBJ1-2; D remains ambiguous. The germline CDR1 and CDR2 sequences are MDHEN and SYDVKM. Trimming removed 6 bases at V and 7 bases at J, with 15 bases between. The CDR3 sequence is 13 residues long. The CDR3 bases are TGTGCCAGCAGCTCGGTCCCAGGAAGTGGCTACACCTTC. Its translation is CASSSVPGSGYTF.

The chain joins TRBV5-1 to TRBJ2-1; 12 bases are a match to TRBD2. Germline V gene data show CDR1 as SGHRS and CDR2 as YFSETQ. This CDR3 contains 19 residues. Trimming cost V 4 bases and J 7 bases; bases outside gene matches: 18. The CDR3 protein is CASSPRTSGKGGSENEQFF. Written as DNA, the CDR3 is TGCGCCAGCAGCCCAAGGACTAGCGGGAAAGGGGGCTCGGAAAATGAGCAGTTCTTC. The full variable domain, its missing parts supplied by reference TRBV5-1 and TRBJ2-1, is KAGVTQTPRYLIKTRGQQVTLSCSPISGHRSVSWYQQTPGQGLQFLFEYFSETQRNKGNFPGRFSGRQFSNSRSEMNVSTLELGDSALYLCASSPRTSGKGGSENEQFFGPGTRLTVL.

The chain uses TRBV5-4 and TRBJ2-3; 7 positions agree with TRBD2. The CDR3 sequence is 14 residues long. Germline V gives CDR1 SGHNT, CDR2 YYREEE (reference sequence). Losses at the gene ends were 4 bases for V and 3 bases for J; bases not matched to a gene: 5. CDR3: CASSGRAGTDTQYF. CDR3 sequence (DNA): TGTGCCAGCAGCGGGAGGGCCGGAACAGATACGCAGTATTTT.

The rearrangement links TRBV9 to TRBJ1-4; maybe TRBD1 (5 bases). Germline V gives CDR1 SGDLS, CDR2 YYNGEE. Trimming left V 0 bases short and J 8 bases short, with 5 bases between. CDR3 size: 12 residues. CDR3 nucleotide sequence: TGTGCCAGCAGCGTAGAGGGGGAAAAACTGTTTTTT. It codes for CASSVEGEKLFF.

V usage is TRBV2 and J usage is TRBJ2-3, with 9 positions matching TRBD1. V gave up 10 bases and J gave up 3 bases; unmatched junction bases: 11. CDR1 SNHLY and CDR2 FYNNEI come from the germline V gene. The CDR3 sequence is 15 residues long. This chain's CDR3 is CATQRGGTGTDTQYF. CDR3 DNA sequence: TGTGCCACCCAGAGGGGCGGGACAGGGACAGATACGCAGTATTTT.

The V call is TRBV18, the J call TRBJ1-2, with 9 bases aligning to TRBD1. The germline gives CDR1 KGHSH, CDR2 LQKENI. Trimming removed 3 bases from V and 4 bases from J; junction bases left unmatched: 15. This CDR3 is built from 18 residues. CDR3 nucleotides: TGTGCCAGCTCACCGTCGCCGGGACAGGGAGGAGTATCCTATGGCTACACCTTC. Protein: CASSPSPGQGGVSYGYTF.

This chain links TRBV14 with TRBJ2-1; 10 nucleotides agree with TRBD2. The CDR3 has 15 residues. Germline V CDR1 and CDR2: SGHDN, FVKESK. The junction had 3 bases not matched to a gene; V was cut back by 6 bases and J by 1 base. The CDR3 DNA reads TGTGCCAGCAGACGGACTAGCGGTTCCTACAATGAGCAGTTCTTC. This codes for CASRRTSGSYNEQFF.

This rearrangement joins TRBV7-9 to TRBJ2-7, with TRBD2 as a possible D gene (6 bases). The CDR3 length is 12 residues. The germline V gene encodes CDR1 SEHNR and CDR2 FQNEAQ (reference sequence). V dropped 5 bases and J dropped 9 bases, with 14 bases sitting between them. The CDR3 is CASSEGLSGQYF. DNA for the CDR3: TGTGCCAGCAGCGAGGGACTTTCCGGGCAGTACTTC.